This T cell receptor beta chain appears in the sequencing data of a study of blood T cell repertoires in COVID-19. Study-level information: The United States, Italy and Spain provided the acute and convalescent COVID-19 samples. PBMCs, B-cell-depleted T cells, or T cells provided the cDNA or gDNA that made up the material.

Authors' analysis steps: Nucleated cell counts were estimated from reference gene primer amplification. Assay used: immunoSEQ multiplex PCR; TCRdb lists only in-frame clones, some missing. V and J calls and clone size are copied from that table; D and trimming were computed from the DNA. The sample includes some 150,000 clones, around 80% of them seen just once. Germline V gene lookup returns CDR1 MNHEY and CDR2 SVGAGI. V lost 7 bases to trimming and J lost 7 bases; unmatched junction nucleotides: 12. This CDR3 has 14 amino acids. Sequencing input: peripheral blood. The receptor comes from a woman aged 45 to 65 with acute or convalescent COVID-19. This chain joins TRBV6-5 and TRBJ2-7; 8 bases are a match to TRBD1. The DNA for the CDR3 is TGTGCCAGCACCGCACTCCAGGGGGCGCTTGAGCAGTACTTC. Translation: CASTALQGALEQYF.